This T cell receptor (beta chain) was found in a study of shared clonotypes between healthy human individuals. For each subset, genomic DNA was distributed in equal portions over several immunoSEQ plates. PBMC DNA, left unsorted, was sequenced on ten immunoSEQ deep assay plates. Measured with immunoSEQ multiplex PCR; TCRdb has only the in-frame clones, and not every one. The table includes about 470,000 clones, about 76% detected once. Donation came from healthy HIV-negative adults that had no recent acute infections or vaccinations. Only Caucasian adults living in Nashville, Tennessee made up the donor group. This clone was recorded a few times. Trimming stripped 3 bases from V and 4 bases from J, with 6 bases between. This CDR3 is built from 13 residues. CDR1 and CDR2 (germline): SNHLY, FYNNEI.

The V and J genes are TRBV2 and TRBJ2-2; no reliable D call. The TCR originated in a woman aged 40 to 50 in good health. Some clones in this sample may be carry-over from other donors' samples. Sequences were obtained from PBMCs. The chain's CDR3 is CASSDGVTGELFF. The CDR3, as DNA: TGTGCCAGCAGTGACGGAGTCACCGGGGAGCTGTTTTTT.